These T cell receptor beta chains were read from a single sample in a study of cytomegalovirus exposure and HLA in healthy donors. Sequencing was performed with immunoSEQ multiplex PCR; in TCRdb, only in-frame clones are kept and a portion is missing. Of some 54,000 clones listed, more than 70% are singletons. Sequencing was carried out using PBMCs. The receptors stem from a male donor in good health and CMV-seronegative. Both conserved end residues are part of each CDR3. Each record gives: J gene, V gene, D gene, CDR3 protein, CDR3 DNA. A D gene is named only where the DNA matches it firmly.

j_gene: TRBJ1-2
v_gene: TRBV7-2
d_gene: NA
CDR3aa: CASSWRADYGYTF
CDR3nt: TGTGCCAGCAGCTGGCGGGCAGACTATGGCTACACCTTC

j_gene: TRBJ1-2
v_gene: TRBV6-6
d_gene: NA
CDR3aa: CASSYEVNSNYGYTF
CDR3nt: TGTGCCAGCAGTTACGAGGTGAATTCTAACTATGGCTACACCTTC

j_gene: TRBJ2-7
v_gene: TRBV9
d_gene: NA
CDR3aa: CASSVDTGSYEQYF
CDR3nt: TGTGCCAGCAGCGTAGATACGGGATCCTACGAGCAGTACTTC

j_gene: TRBJ1-1
v_gene: TRBV7-3
d_gene: TRBD1
CDR3aa: CASSLYSIRGQGEAFF
CDR3nt: TGTGCCAGCAGCTTATACTCCATCCGTGGACAGGGAGAAGCTTTCTTT

j_gene: TRBJ1-5
v_gene: TRBV7-2
d_gene: NA
CDR3aa: CASSLAYNQPQHF
CDR3nt: TGTGCCAGCAGCTTAGCTTACAATCAGCCCCAGCATTTT

j_gene: TRBJ2-7
v_gene: TRBV7-9
d_gene: TRBD2
CDR3aa: CASSFLGGGSYEQYF
CDR3nt: TGTGCCAGCAGCTTCCTGGGGGGGGGCTCCTACGAGCAGTACTTC

j_gene: TRBJ1-2
v_gene: TRBV5-4
d_gene: NA
CDR3aa: CASSLDADIGDYGYTF
CDR3nt: TGTGCCAGCAGCTTGGATGCCGACATAGGCGACTATGGCTACACCTTC

j_gene: TRBJ2-5
v_gene: TRBV2
d_gene: NA
CDR3aa: CASSVRDQETQYF
CDR3nt: TGTGCCAGCAGTGTTCGGGACCAAGAGACCCAGTACTTC

j_gene: TRBJ1-1
v_gene: TRBV7-2
d_gene: TRBD1
CDR3aa: CASSPGQGRYNTEAFF
CDR3nt: TGTGCCAGCAGCCCGGGACAGGGGCGGTATAACACTGAAGCTTTCTTT

j_gene: TRBJ2-1
v_gene: TRBV18
d_gene: TRBD1
CDR3aa: CASSIRTGAQDNEQFF
CDR3nt: TGTGCCAGCTCAATCCGGACAGGGGCCCAAGACAATGAGCAGTTCTTC

j_gene: TRBJ2-1
v_gene: TRBV27
d_gene: TRBD2
CDR3aa: CASSLGGLGLLYNEQFF
CDR3nt: TGTGCCAGCAGTTTGGGGGGGTTGGGTCTCCTCTACAATGAGCAGTTCTTC

j_gene: TRBJ1-2
v_gene: TRBV15
d_gene: TRBD1
CDR3aa: CATSRDQDRSDGYTF
CDR3nt: TGTGCCACCAGCAGAGATCAGGACAGGTCCGATGGCTACACCTTC